This entry concerns a single TCR beta chain. This CDR3 is 14 amino acids long. The J segment lost 8 bases and the V segment lost 5 bases, leaving 4 bases of the junction unmatched. Germline CDR1 is SGHTA and CDR2 is FQGNSA. These data belong to a study of T cell changes during pregnancy in multiple sclerosis. The table came from immunoSEQ multiplex PCR; TCRdb's copy has only in-frame clones and leaves some out. The repertoire holds around 66,000 clones, with roughly 89% as singletons. This material consisted of peripheral blood, taken in the third trimester of pregnancy. The chain has TRBV7-2 and TRBJ2-3; TRBD2 aligns across 13 bases. This receptor was obtained from a female donor in good health, enrolled as a control in a pregnancy study. In nucleotides, the CDR3 is TGTGCCAGCAGCGGACTAGCGGGGGACGGTACGCAGTATTTT. As protein: CASSGLAGDGTQYF. The full variable domain, in which reference TRBV7-2 and TRBJ2-3 provide the parts outside the CDR3, is GAGVSQSPSNKVTEKGKDVELRCDPISGHTALYWYRQSLGQGLEFLIYFQGNSAPDKSGLPSDRFSAERTGGSVSTLTIQRTQQEDSAVYLCASSGLAGDGTQYFGPGTRLTVL.